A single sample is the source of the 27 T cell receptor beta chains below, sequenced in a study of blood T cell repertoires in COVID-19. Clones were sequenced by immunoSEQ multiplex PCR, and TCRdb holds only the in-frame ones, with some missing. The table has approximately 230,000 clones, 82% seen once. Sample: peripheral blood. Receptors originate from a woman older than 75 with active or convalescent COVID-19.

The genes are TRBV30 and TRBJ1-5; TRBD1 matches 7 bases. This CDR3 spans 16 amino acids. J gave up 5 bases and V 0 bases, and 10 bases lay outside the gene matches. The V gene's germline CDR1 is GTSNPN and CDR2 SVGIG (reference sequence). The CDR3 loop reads CAWSVLGGQRYQPQHF. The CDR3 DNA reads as TGTGCCTGGAGTGTACTGGGGGGACAGAGATATCAGCCCCAGCATTTT. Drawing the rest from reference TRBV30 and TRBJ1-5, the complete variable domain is SQTIHQWPATLVQPVGSPLSLECTVEGTSNPNLYWYRQAAGRGLQLLFYSVGIGQISSEVPQNLSASRPQDRQFILSSKKLLLSDSGFYLCAWSVLGGQRYQPQHFGDGTRLSIL.

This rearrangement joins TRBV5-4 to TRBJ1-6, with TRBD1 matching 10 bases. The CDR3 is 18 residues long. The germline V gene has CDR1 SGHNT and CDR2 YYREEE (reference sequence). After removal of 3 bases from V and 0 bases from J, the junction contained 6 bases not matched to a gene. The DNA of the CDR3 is TGTGCCAGCAGCTCACGGACAGGGGGGAGCTCCTATAATTCACCCCTCCACTTT. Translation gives CASSSRTGGSSYNSPLHF.

CDR3 nucleotides: TGTGCCAGCAGCCTATCCAGGGTGACTAATGAAAAACTGTTTTTT. It encodes CASSLSRVTNEKLFF. This chain connects TRBV7-9 to TRBJ1-4; TRBD1 is a possible D gene (5 bases). The germline V and J ends were trimmed by 5 bases and 2 bases, with 12 bases remaining between them. CDR1 and CDR2 from the germline V gene are SEHNR and FQNEAQ (reference sequence). The CDR3 runs to 15 residues.

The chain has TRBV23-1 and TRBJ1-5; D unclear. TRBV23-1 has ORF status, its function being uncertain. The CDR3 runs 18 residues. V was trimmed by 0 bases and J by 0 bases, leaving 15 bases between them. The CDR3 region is CASSQSLEGFLSNQPQHF. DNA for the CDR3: TGCGCCAGCAGTCAATCGTTGGAGGGTTTCCTTAGCAATCAGCCCCAGCATTTT.

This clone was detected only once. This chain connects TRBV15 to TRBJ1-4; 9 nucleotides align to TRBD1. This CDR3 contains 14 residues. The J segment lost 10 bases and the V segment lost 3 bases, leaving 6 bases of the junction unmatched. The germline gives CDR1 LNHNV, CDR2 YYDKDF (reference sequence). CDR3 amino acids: CATSRDRGPGKLFF. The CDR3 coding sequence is TGTGCCACCAGCAGGGACAGGGGCCCGGGAAAACTGTTTTTT.

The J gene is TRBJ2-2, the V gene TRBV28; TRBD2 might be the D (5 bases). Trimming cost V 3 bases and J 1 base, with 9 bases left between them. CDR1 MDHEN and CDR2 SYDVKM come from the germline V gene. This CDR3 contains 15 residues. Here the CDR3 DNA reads TGTGCCAGCAGTTTGGGGAGAATGAACACCGGGGAGCTGTTTTTT. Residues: CASSLGRMNTGELFF.

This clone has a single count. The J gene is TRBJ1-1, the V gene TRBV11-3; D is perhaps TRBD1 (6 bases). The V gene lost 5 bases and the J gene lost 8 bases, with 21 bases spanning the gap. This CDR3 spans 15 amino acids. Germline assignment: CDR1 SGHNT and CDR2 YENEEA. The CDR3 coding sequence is TGTGCCAGCAGCCCAACCGGGACAACGGGAGGAGAAGCTTTCTTT. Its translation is CASSPTGTTGGEAFF.

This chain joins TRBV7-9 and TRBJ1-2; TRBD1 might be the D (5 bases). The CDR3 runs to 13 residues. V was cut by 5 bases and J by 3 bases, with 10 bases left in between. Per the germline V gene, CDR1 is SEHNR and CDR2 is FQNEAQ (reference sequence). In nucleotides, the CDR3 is TGTGCCAGCAGCCTGGACATCGACTATGGCTACACCTTC. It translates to CASSLDIDYGYTF.

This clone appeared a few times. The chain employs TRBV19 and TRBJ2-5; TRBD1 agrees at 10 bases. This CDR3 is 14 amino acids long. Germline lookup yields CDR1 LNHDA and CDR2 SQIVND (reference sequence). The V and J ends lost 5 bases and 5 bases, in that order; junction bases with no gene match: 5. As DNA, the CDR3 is TGTGCCAGTAGTTCGGGACAGGGGTTCGAGACCCAGTACTTC. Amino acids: CASSSGQGFETQYF.

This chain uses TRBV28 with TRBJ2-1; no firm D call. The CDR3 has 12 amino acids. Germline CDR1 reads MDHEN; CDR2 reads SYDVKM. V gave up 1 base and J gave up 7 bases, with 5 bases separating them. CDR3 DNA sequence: TGTGCCAGCAGTTTATCTGTGAATGAGCAGTTCTTC. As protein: CASSLSVNEQFF.

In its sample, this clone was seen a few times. The CDR3 DNA follows: TGCGCCAGCAGCCAAAGGGATCTACAGGGCCGCTTGGGTCAGCCCCAGCATTTT. It yields the protein CASSQRDLQGRLGQPQHF. The rearrangement uses TRBV4-1 and TRBJ1-5; perhaps TRBD1 as D (6 bases). This CDR3 comprises 18 residues. From germline, CDR1 is MGHRA and CDR2 YSYEKL. V lost 2 bases and J 6 bases, leaving 23 bases between the germline ends.

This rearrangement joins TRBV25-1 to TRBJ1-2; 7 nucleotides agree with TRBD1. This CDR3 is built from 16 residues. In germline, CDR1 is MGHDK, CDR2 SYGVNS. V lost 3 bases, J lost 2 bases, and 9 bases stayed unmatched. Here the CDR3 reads CASSDTGEPLNYGYTF. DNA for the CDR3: TGTGCCAGCAGTGATACAGGGGAGCCTTTAAACTATGGCTACACCTTC.

CDR3 DNA: TGTGCCAGCAGCGAGGGGATTTGGGAAACTAATGAAAAACTGTTTTTT. As protein: CASSEGIWETNEKLFF. The gene calls are TRBV9 and TRBJ1-4, with TRBD1 as a possible D gene (5 bases). Germline lookup yields CDR1 SGDLS and CDR2 YYNGEE. Trimming pared 3 bases from V and 1 base from J, leaving 13 bases between. The CDR3 length is 16 residues.

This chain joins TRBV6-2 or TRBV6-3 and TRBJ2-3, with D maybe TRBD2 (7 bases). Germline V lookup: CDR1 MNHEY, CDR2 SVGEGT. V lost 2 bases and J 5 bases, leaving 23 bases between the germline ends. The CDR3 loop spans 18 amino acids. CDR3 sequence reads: CASSYPLGGAGDKDTQYF. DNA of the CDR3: TGTGCCAGCAGTTACCCCTTAGGGGGTGCGGGAGACAAAGATACGCAGTATTTT.

The CDR3 DNA is TGTGCCAGCAGTGAAGGAATCCCCGGGGGAACCTACGAGCAGTACTTC. Protein: CASSEGIPGGTYEQYF. This chain links TRBV2 with TRBJ2-7, with a possible D match to TRBD2 (6 bases). CDR3 length: 16 residues. Per germline, CDR1 SNHLY and CDR2 FYNNEI. V gave up 1 base and J gave up 2 bases, with 15 bases separating them.

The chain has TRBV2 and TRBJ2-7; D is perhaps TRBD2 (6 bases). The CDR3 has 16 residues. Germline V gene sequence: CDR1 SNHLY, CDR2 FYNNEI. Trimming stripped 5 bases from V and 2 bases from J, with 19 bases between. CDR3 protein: CASSSGGVIRTYEQYF. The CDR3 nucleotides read TGTGCCAGCAGTAGTGGAGGGGTTATACGAACCTACGAGCAGTACTTC.

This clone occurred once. The CDR3 sequence is CASSLEQGAQYF. The CDR3 nucleotides read TGCGCCAGCAGCTTGGAACAGGGGGCCCAGTACTTC. The chain recombines TRBV5-1 with TRBJ2-5; 8 nucleotides match TRBD1. J gave up 9 bases and V 0 bases, and 1 base lay outside the gene matches. This CDR3 has 12 amino acids. CDR1 SGHRS and CDR2 YFSETQ come from the germline V gene.

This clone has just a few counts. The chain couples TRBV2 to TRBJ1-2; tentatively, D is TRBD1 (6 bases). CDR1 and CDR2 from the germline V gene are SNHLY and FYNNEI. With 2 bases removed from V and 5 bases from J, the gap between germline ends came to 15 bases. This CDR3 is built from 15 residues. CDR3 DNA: TGTGCCAGCAGTGAACGGGCTTACCAGGGGTATGGCTACACCTTC. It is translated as CASSERAYQGYGYTF.

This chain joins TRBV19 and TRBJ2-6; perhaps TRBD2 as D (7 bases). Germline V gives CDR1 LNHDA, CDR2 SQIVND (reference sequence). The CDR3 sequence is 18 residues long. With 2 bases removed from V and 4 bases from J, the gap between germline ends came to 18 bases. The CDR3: CASSIFVRGATGANVLTF. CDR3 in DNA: TGTGCCAGTAGTATATTCGTTCGGGGGGCGACCGGGGCCAACGTCCTGACTTTC.

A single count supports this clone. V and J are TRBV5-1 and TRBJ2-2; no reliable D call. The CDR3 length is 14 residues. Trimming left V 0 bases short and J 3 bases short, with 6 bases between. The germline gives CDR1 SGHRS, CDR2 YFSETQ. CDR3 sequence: CASSLGSYTGELFF. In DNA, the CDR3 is TGCGCCAGCAGCTTGGGGAGTTACACCGGGGAGCTGTTTTTT.

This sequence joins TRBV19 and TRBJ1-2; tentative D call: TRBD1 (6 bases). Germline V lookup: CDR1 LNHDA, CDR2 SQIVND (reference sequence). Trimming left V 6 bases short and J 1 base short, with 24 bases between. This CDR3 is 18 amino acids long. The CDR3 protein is CASSPDRSYLGINYGYTF. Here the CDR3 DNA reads TGTGCCAGTAGCCCTGACAGGTCTTACTTGGGGATTAACTATGGCTACACCTTC.

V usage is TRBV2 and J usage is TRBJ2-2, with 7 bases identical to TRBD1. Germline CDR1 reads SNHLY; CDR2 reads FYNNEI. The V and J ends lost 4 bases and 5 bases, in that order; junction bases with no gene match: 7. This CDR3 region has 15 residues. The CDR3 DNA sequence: TGTGCCAGCAGTGTGACAGGGATTGGAACCGGGGAGCTGTTTTTT. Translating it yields CASSVTGIGTGELFF.

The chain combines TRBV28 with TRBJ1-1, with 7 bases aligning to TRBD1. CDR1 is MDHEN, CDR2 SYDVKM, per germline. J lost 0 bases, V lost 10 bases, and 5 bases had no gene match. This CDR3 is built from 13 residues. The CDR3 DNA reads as TGTGCCACCCACAGGGGACTGAACACTGAAGCTTTCTTT. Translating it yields CATHRGLNTEAFF.

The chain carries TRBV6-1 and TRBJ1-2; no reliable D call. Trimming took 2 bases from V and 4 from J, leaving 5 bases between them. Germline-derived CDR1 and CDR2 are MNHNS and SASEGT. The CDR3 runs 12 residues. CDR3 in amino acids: CASSEFLYGYTF. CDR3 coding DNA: TGTGCCAGCAGTGAATTTCTCTATGGCTACACCTTC.

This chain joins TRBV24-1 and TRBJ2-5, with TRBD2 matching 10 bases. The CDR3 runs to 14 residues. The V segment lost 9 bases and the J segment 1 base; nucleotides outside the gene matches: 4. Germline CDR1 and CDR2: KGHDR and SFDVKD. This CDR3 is CATLSGGLQETQYF. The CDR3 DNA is TGTGCCACCCTTAGCGGGGGGCTCCAAGAGACCCAGTACTTC.

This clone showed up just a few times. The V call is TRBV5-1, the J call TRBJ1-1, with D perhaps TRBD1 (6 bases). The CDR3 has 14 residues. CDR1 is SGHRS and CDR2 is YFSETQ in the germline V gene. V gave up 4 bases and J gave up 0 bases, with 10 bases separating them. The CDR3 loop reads CASSPGTLNTEAFF. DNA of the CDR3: TGCGCCAGCAGCCCCGGGACATTGAACACTGAAGCTTTCTTT. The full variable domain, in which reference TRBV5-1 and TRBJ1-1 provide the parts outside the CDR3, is KAGVTQTPRYLIKTRGQQVTLSCSPISGHRSVSWYQQTPGQGLQFLFEYFSETQRNKGNFPGRFSGRQFSNSRSEMNVSTLELGDSALYLCASSPGTLNTEAFFGQGTRLTVV.

The CDR3 sequence: CATRQSSYNEQFF. CDR3 DNA: TGTGCCACCCGACAGAGCTCCTACAATGAGCAGTTCTTC. The chain uses TRBV12-3 or TRBV12-4 and TRBJ2-1; possibly TRBD1 for D (5 bases). The CDR3 is 13 amino acids. Trimming left V 10 bases short and J 0 bases short, with 10 bases between.